Listed below are T cell receptor beta chains from one sample, sequenced in a study of blood T cell repertoires in COVID-19. Only in-frame clones appear in the TCRdb table, and some are missing; sequencing was by immunoSEQ multiplex PCR. The repertoire has over 150,000 clones, about four fifths of them found once; the top ten carry about an eighth. Sequencing was done on a sample of PBMCs or T cells enriched from blood (not recorded which). The receptors derive from a man aged 35 to 55 who had recovered from COVID-19. The CDR3 runs from the conserved cysteine through the conserved F or W. Fields, in order: clone size, D gene, V gene, J gene, CDR3 protein, CDR3 DNA. A D gene is named only where the DNA matches it firmly. Where a row states a size, it is once, few, many or the class of an expanded clone; other rows omit it.

clone size: .
D gene: TRBD2
V gene: TRBV7-2
J gene: TRBJ2-5
CDR3 protein: CASSSSGPNSKETQYF
CDR3 DNA: TGTGCCAGCAGCTCTAGCGGGCCCAATTCAAAAGAGACCCAGTACTTC

clone size: few
D gene: TRBD1
V gene: TRBV18
J gene: TRBJ1-4
CDR3 protein: CASSPGRGHEKLFF
CDR3 DNA: TGTGCCAGCTCACCTGGCAGGGGGCATGAAAAACTGTTTTTT

clone size: .
D gene: TRBD1
V gene: TRBV28
J gene: TRBJ1-2
CDR3 protein: CASGQGALNYGYTF
CDR3 DNA: TGTGCCAGCGGACAGGGGGCCTTAAACTATGGCTACACCTTC

clone size: .
D gene: .
V gene: TRBV7-8
J gene: TRBJ2-5
CDR3 protein: CASTRRDRRQETQYF
CDR3 DNA: TGTGCCAGCACCCGTCGCGACAGGCGCCAAGAGACCCAGTACTTC

clone size: once
D gene: .
V gene: TRBV18
J gene: TRBJ2-3
CDR3 protein: CASSPVERGTDTQYF
CDR3 DNA: TGTGCCAGCTCACCCGTAGAGCGGGGCACAGATACGCAGTATTTT

clone size: .
D gene: .
V gene: TRBV2
J gene: TRBJ1-4
CDR3 protein: CASSEQGLGEKLFF
CDR3 DNA: TGTGCCAGCAGTGAACAGGGGTTGGGTGAAAAACTGTTTTTT

clone size: .
D gene: .
V gene: TRBV27
J gene: TRBJ2-3
CDR3 protein: CASSLQWGGADTQYF
CDR3 DNA: TGTGCCAGCAGTTTACAGTGGGGGGGCGCAGATACGCAGTATTTT

clone size: .
D gene: TRBD2
V gene: TRBV9
J gene: TRBJ2-2
CDR3 protein: CASSSGTSYSNTGELFF
CDR3 DNA: TGTGCCAGCAGCTCCGGGACTAGCTATTCGAACACCGGGGAGCTGTTTTTT

clone size: .
D gene: TRBD1
V gene: TRBV29-1
J gene: TRBJ1-2
CDR3 protein: CSAHTDDRGWGNYGYTF
CDR3 DNA: TGCAGCGCCCACACCGACGACAGGGGCTGGGGAAACTATGGCTACACCTTC

clone size: .
D gene: TRBD1
V gene: TRBV11-2
J gene: TRBJ2-5
CDR3 protein: CASSATGGGETQYF
CDR3 DNA: TGTGCCAGCAGCGCCACAGGGGGCGGTGAGACCCAGTACTTC

clone size: .
D gene: .
V gene: TRBV6-2/TRBV6-3
J gene: TRBJ1-4
CDR3 protein: CASSYVRGLYEKLFF
CDR3 DNA: TGTGCCAGCAGTTACGTCCGAGGGCTCTATGAAAAACTGTTTTTT

clone size: .
D gene: TRBD1
V gene: TRBV19
J gene: TRBJ1-5
CDR3 protein: CASSIRTGGQPQHF
CDR3 DNA: TGTGCCAGTAGTATTCGGACAGGGGGTCAGCCCCAGCATTTT

clone size: once
D gene: .
V gene: TRBV19
J gene: TRBJ2-3
CDR3 protein: CASSIQVTDTQYF
CDR3 DNA: TGTGCCAGTAGTATCCAGGTCACAGATACGCAGTATTTT

clone size: .
D gene: .
V gene: TRBV19
J gene: TRBJ2-5
CDR3 protein: CASSIVNSETQYF
CDR3 DNA: TGTGCCAGTAGTATAGTAAACTCGGAGACCCAGTACTTC

clone size: .
D gene: .
V gene: TRBV5-1
J gene: TRBJ2-3
CDR3 protein: CASSLGPGYTSTDTQYF
CDR3 DNA: TGCGCCAGCAGCTTGGGGCCGGGGTATACCAGCACAGATACGCAGTATTTT

clone size: few
D gene: TRBD1
V gene: TRBV7-9
J gene: TRBJ1-2
CDR3 protein: CASSLSGREGGRSAF
CDR3 DNA: TGTGCCAGCAGCTTATCGGGGCGGGAAGGGGGCCGCTCAGCCTTC

clone size: .
D gene: TRBD1
V gene: TRBV18
J gene: TRBJ1-1
CDR3 protein: CASSPRDRLVGTNTEAFF
CDR3 DNA: TGTGCCAGCTCACCGAGGGACAGACTGGTTGGGACGAACACTGAAGCTTTCTTT

clone size: .
D gene: TRBD1
V gene: TRBV28
J gene: TRBJ2-3
CDR3 protein: CASSFSGQGKWNTQYF
CDR3 DNA: TGTGCCAGCAGTTTCTCCGGACAGGGTAAGTGGAATACGCAGTATTTT

clone size: .
D gene: TRBD2
V gene: TRBV10-3
J gene: TRBJ2-7
CDR3 protein: CAIMGSGGYEQYF
CDR3 DNA: TGTGCCATCATGGGGTCGGGAGGTTACGAGCAGTACTTC

clone size: .
D gene: TRBD2
V gene: TRBV29-1
J gene: TRBJ2-3
CDR3 protein: CSAQTSASDTQYF
CDR3 DNA: TGCAGCGCCCAGACTAGCGCATCAGATACGCAGTATTTT

clone size: few
D gene: .
V gene: TRBV28
J gene: TRBJ1-1
CDR3 protein: CASSWNTEAFF
CDR3 DNA: TGTGCCAGCAGCTGGAACACTGAAGCTTTCTTT

clone size: .
D gene: .
V gene: TRBV24-1
J gene: TRBJ2-1
CDR3 protein: CATSDPGRRGNDEQFF
CDR3 DNA: TGTGCCACCAGTGACCCGGGGAGGAGGGGTAACGATGAGCAGTTCTTC

clone size: .
D gene: .
V gene: TRBV19
J gene: TRBJ1-1
CDR3 protein: CASSILGGNTEAFF
CDR3 DNA: TGTGCCAGTAGTATACTCGGGGGGAACACTGAAGCTTTCTTT

clone size: .
D gene: .
V gene: TRBV7-6
J gene: TRBJ1-5
CDR3 protein: CASSRQTNQPQHF
CDR3 DNA: TGTGCCAGCAGCCGACAGACAAATCAGCCCCAGCATTTT

clone size: .
D gene: .
V gene: TRBV10-3
J gene: TRBJ2-2
CDR3 protein: CAIRPGGSANTGELFF
CDR3 DNA: TGTGCCATCAGACCTGGGGGGTCCGCGAACACCGGGGAGCTGTTTTTT

clone size: few
D gene: TRBD2
V gene: TRBV29-1
J gene: TRBJ2-2
CDR3 protein: CSVGLAGANTGELFF
CDR3 DNA: TGCAGCGTGGGACTAGCGGGAGCAAACACCGGGGAGCTGTTTTTT

clone size: .
D gene: .
V gene: TRBV4-2
J gene: TRBJ1-5
CDR3 protein: CASSLGQGDQPQHF
CDR3 DNA: TGTGCCAGCAGTCTAGGGCAGGGCGATCAGCCCCAGCATTTT

clone size: .
D gene: TRBD1
V gene: TRBV9
J gene: TRBJ1-2
CDR3 protein: CASSDGTGHEANYGYTF
CDR3 DNA: TGTGCCAGCAGCGACGGGACAGGGCATGAAGCTAACTATGGCTACACCTTC

clone size: .
D gene: .
V gene: TRBV6-5
J gene: TRBJ2-2
CDR3 protein: CASSYAETGELFF
CDR3 DNA: TGTGCCAGCAGTTACGCCGAGACCGGGGAGCTGTTTTTT

clone size: .
D gene: TRBD1
V gene: TRBV27
J gene: TRBJ2-4
CDR3 protein: CASSMANPGQGNIQYF
CDR3 DNA: TGTGCCAGCAGTATGGCAAATCCGGGACAGGGGAACATTCAGTACTTC

clone size: .
D gene: .
V gene: TRBV5-1
J gene: TRBJ1-6
CDR3 protein: CASSLEAGKDSPLHF
CDR3 DNA: TGCGCCAGCAGCTTGGAGGCGGGGAAAGATTCACCCCTCCACTTT

clone size: .
D gene: TRBD1
V gene: TRBV14
J gene: TRBJ1-5
CDR3 protein: CASSQTTPGQDNRGPQHF
CDR3 DNA: TGTGCCAGCAGCCAAACTACGCCGGGACAGGACAATCGGGGGCCCCAGCATTTT

clone size: .
D gene: .
V gene: TRBV13
J gene: TRBJ2-7
CDR3 protein: CASSLGVHTISSYEQYF
CDR3 DNA: TGTGCCAGCAGCTTAGGGGTCCACACAATAAGCTCCTACGAGCAGTACTTC

clone size: .
D gene: .
V gene: TRBV27
J gene: TRBJ2-3
CDR3 protein: CASSSGLLTTDTQYF
CDR3 DNA: TGTGCCAGCAGTTCCGGACTCCTCACTACAGATACGCAGTATTTT

clone size: .
D gene: TRBD1
V gene: TRBV7-2
J gene: TRBJ1-1
CDR3 protein: CASSLAAGGTEAFF
CDR3 DNA: TGTGCCAGCAGCTTAGCGGCAGGGGGCACTGAAGCTTTCTTT

clone size: .
D gene: TRBD1
V gene: TRBV7-3
J gene: TRBJ1-2
CDR3 protein: CASSPAATGGYGYTF
CDR3 DNA: TGTGCCAGCAGCCCAGCCGCCACAGGGGGCTATGGCTACACCTTC

clone size: .
D gene: .
V gene: TRBV6-2/TRBV6-3
J gene: TRBJ1-1
CDR3 protein: CASSSPGVNTEAFF
CDR3 DNA: TGTGCCAGCAGTTCCCCAGGGGTGAACACTGAAGCTTTCTTT

clone size: .
D gene: .
V gene: TRBV7-9
J gene: TRBJ1-5
CDR3 protein: CASSLPGNQPQHF
CDR3 DNA: TGTGCCAGCAGCTTGCCGGGGAATCAGCCCCAGCATTTT

clone size: .
D gene: .
V gene: TRBV6-5
J gene: TRBJ1-5
CDR3 protein: CASSYSARSNQPQHF
CDR3 DNA: TGTGCCAGCAGTTACTCAGCGAGGAGCAATCAGCCCCAGCATTTT

clone size: .
D gene: .
V gene: TRBV7-8
J gene: TRBJ2-7
CDR3 protein: CASSLEGGRAYEQYF
CDR3 DNA: TGTGCCAGCAGCTTAGAGGGGGGGAGAGCGTACGAGCAGTACTTC

clone size: .
D gene: TRBD1
V gene: TRBV28
J gene: TRBJ1-2
CDR3 protein: CASSLERTGGYGYTF
CDR3 DNA: TGTGCCAGCAGTTTGGAGCGGACAGGGGGCTATGGCTACACCTTC

clone size: .
D gene: TRBD2
V gene: TRBV7-9
J gene: TRBJ2-5
CDR3 protein: CASSRIAGGPETQYF
CDR3 DNA: TGTGCCAGCAGCAGGATAGCGGGAGGTCCAGAGACCCAGTACTTC

clone size: .
D gene: TRBD1
V gene: TRBV6-5
J gene: TRBJ2-1
CDR3 protein: CASSSGTVYNEQFF
CDR3 DNA: TGTGCCAGCAGTTCCGGGACAGTCTACAATGAGCAGTTCTTC

clone size: .
D gene: TRBD2
V gene: TRBV29-1
J gene: TRBJ2-1
CDR3 protein: CSVEGRLAGRTSNEQFF
CDR3 DNA: TGCAGCGTTGAAGGCCGACTAGCGGGACGTACGTCCAATGAGCAGTTCTTC

clone size: once
D gene: .
V gene: TRBV7-9
J gene: TRBJ1-5
CDR3 protein: CASSLPRDSNQPQHF
CDR3 DNA: TGTGCCAGCAGCTTACCCAGGGATAGCAATCAGCCCCAGCATTTT

clone size: once
D gene: .
V gene: TRBV2
J gene: TRBJ2-4
CDR3 protein: CVQSGAKNIQYF
CDR3 DNA: TGTGTCCAAAGCGGAGCCAAAAACATTCAGTACTTC

clone size: .
D gene: .
V gene: TRBV28
J gene: TRBJ2-1
CDR3 protein: CASWPSGRPEGAYNEQFF
CDR3 DNA: TGTGCCAGCTGGCCTAGCGGGCGTCCCGAGGGGGCTTACAATGAGCAGTTCTTC

clone size: .
D gene: .
V gene: TRBV5-6
J gene: TRBJ1-3
CDR3 protein: CASSLWRRSGNTIYF
CDR3 DNA: TGTGCCAGCAGCTTGTGGAGACGCTCTGGAAACACCATATATTTT

clone size: .
D gene: TRBD2
V gene: TRBV5-1
J gene: TRBJ2-3
CDR3 protein: CASSSSRRGGATDTQYF
CDR3 DNA: TGCGCCAGCAGCAGTTCCCGGCGGGGAGGGGCCACAGATACGCAGTATTTT

clone size: .
D gene: TRBD1
V gene: TRBV29-1
J gene: TRBJ2-7
CDR3 protein: CSVAPGQGYEQYF
CDR3 DNA: TGCAGCGTGGCCCCGGGACAGGGCTACGAGCAGTACTTC

clone size: few
D gene: TRBD1
V gene: TRBV4-3
J gene: TRBJ1-4
CDR3 protein: CASSQDSPGQGLNEKLFF
CDR3 DNA: TGCGCCAGCAGCCAAGATTCTCCGGGACAGGGTCTTAATGAAAAACTGTTTTTT

clone size: .
D gene: TRBD1
V gene: TRBV7-9
J gene: TRBJ2-2
CDR3 protein: CASSRQGSGGELFF
CDR3 DNA: TGTGCCAGCAGTCGACAGGGGAGTGGCGGGGAGCTGTTTTTT

clone size: .
D gene: .
V gene: TRBV9
J gene: TRBJ2-7
CDR3 protein: CASSQGRGGYASYEQYF
CDR3 DNA: TGTGCCAGCAGCCAAGGGCGGGGCGGGTACGCCTCCTACGAGCAGTACTTC

clone size: .
D gene: TRBD1
V gene: TRBV27
J gene: TRBJ1-2
CDR3 protein: CASFDRVNGYTF
CDR3 DNA: TGTGCCAGTTTTGACAGGGTGAATGGCTACACCTTC

clone size: .
D gene: TRBD2
V gene: TRBV27
J gene: TRBJ2-7
CDR3 protein: CASSLKRESYEQYF
CDR3 DNA: TGTGCCAGCAGTTTAAAGCGGGAGAGCTACGAGCAGTACTTC

clone size: once
D gene: .
V gene: TRBV25-1
J gene: TRBJ1-1
CDR3 protein: CASSDGNMNTEAFF
CDR3 DNA: TGTGCCAGCAGCGACGGGAACATGAACACTGAAGCTTTCTTT

clone size: once
D gene: TRBD1
V gene: TRBV7-9
J gene: TRBJ1-2
CDR3 protein: CASSFKRQGAISDYGYTF
CDR3 DNA: TGTGCCAGCAGCTTTAAGAGGCAGGGGGCAATCTCTGACTATGGCTACACCTTC

clone size: few
D gene: .
V gene: TRBV6-1
J gene: TRBJ1-2
CDR3 protein: CASSEYEGPNYGYTF
CDR3 DNA: TGTGCCAGCAGTGAATATGAGGGCCCTAACTATGGCTACACCTTC

clone size: .
D gene: .
V gene: TRBV6-5
J gene: TRBJ1-3
CDR3 protein: CASIRTAGNTIYF
CDR3 DNA: TGTGCCAGCATCCGGACAGCCGGAAACACCATATATTTT

clone size: .
D gene: TRBD1
V gene: TRBV5-6
J gene: TRBJ1-4
CDR3 protein: CASSPWDSRVATNEKLFF
CDR3 DNA: TGTGCCAGCAGCCCGTGGGACAGTCGAGTTGCAACTAATGAAAAACTGTTTTTT